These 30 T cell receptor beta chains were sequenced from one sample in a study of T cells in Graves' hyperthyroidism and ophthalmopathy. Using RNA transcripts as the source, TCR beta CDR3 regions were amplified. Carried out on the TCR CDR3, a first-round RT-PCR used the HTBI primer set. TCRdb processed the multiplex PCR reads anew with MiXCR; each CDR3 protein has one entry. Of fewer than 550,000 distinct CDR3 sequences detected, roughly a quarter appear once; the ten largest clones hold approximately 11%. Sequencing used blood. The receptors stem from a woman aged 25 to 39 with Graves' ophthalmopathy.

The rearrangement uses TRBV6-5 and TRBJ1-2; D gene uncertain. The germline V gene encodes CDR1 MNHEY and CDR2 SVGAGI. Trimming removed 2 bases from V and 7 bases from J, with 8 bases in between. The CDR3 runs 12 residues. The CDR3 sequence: CASSYGPGGYTF. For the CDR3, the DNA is TGTGCCAGCAGTTACGGGCCGGGTGGCTACACCTTC.

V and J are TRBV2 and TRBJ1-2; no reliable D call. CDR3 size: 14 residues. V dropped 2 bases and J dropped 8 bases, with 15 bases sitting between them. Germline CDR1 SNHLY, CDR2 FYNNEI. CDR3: CASSERLGPGGYTF. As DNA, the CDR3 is TGTGCCAGCAGTGAAAGGTTAGGTCCCGGCGGCTACACCTTC.

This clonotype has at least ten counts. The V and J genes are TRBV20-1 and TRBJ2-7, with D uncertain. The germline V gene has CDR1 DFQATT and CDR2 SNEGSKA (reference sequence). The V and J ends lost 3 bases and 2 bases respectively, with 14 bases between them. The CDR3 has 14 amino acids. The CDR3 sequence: CSASGPESPYEQYF. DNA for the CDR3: TGCAGTGCTAGCGGACCGGAGAGCCCCTACGAGCAGTACTTC.

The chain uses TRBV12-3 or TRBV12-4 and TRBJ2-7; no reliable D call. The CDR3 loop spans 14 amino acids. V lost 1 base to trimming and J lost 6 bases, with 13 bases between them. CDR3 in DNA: TGTGCCAGCAGTTTAGAAGGCACAAGGGTCGAGCAGTACTTC. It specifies CASSLEGTRVEQYF.

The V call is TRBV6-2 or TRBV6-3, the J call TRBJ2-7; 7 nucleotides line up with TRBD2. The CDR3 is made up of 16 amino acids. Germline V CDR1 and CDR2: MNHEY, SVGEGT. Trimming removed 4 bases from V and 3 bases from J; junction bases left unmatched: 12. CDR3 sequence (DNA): TGTGCCAGCAGTTCCCAAGGGGCGGGAGAGAGCTACGAGCAGTACTTC. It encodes CASSSQGAGESYEQYF.

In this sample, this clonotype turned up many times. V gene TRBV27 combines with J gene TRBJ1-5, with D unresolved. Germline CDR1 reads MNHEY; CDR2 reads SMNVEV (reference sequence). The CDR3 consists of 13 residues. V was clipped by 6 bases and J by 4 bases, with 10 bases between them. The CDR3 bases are TGTGCCAGCAGGCCCCTAGAGAATCAGCCCCAGCATTTT. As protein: CASRPLENQPQHF.

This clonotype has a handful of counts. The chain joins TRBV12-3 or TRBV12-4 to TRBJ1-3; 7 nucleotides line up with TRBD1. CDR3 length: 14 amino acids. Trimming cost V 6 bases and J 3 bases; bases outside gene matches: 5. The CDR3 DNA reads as TGTGCCAGCAGCGGGACAGCGTTTGGAAACACCATATATTTT. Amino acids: CASSGTAFGNTIYF.

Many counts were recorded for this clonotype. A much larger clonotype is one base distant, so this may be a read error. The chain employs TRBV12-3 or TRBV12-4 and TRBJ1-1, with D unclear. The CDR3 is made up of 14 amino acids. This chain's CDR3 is CAGSLGEGNTEAFF. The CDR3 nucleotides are TGTGCCGGCAGTTTGGGCGAAGGTAACACTGAAGCTTTCTTT.

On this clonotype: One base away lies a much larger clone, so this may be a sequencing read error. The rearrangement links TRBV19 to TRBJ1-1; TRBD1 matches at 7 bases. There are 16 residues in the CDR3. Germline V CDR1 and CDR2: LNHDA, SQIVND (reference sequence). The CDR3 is CPSSGPRGRRNTEAFF. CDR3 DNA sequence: TGTCCCAGTAGTGGGCCTAGGGGGCGCAGGAACACTGAAGCTTTCTTT.

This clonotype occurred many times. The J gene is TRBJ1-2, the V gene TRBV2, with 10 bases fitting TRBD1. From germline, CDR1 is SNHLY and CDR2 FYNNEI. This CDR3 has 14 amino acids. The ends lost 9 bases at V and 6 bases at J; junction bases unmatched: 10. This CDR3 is CARNSTGGADGYTF. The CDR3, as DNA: TGTGCCAGAAATTCGACAGGGGGCGCGGATGGCTACACCTTC.

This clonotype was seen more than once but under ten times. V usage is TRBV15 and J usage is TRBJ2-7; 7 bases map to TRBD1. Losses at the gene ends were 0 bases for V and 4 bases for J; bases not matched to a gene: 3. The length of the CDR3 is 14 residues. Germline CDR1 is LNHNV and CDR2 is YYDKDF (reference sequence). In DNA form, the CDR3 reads TGTGCCACCAGCAGAGATAGACAGGGATACGAGCAGTACTTC. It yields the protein CATSRDRQGYEQYF.

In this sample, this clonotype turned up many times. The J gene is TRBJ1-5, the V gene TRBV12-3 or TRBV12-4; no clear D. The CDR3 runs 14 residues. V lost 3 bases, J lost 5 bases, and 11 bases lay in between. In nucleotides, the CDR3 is TGTGCCAGCAGTTTGGCCGGGTTTGATCAGCCCCAGCATTTT. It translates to CASSLAGFDQPQHF.

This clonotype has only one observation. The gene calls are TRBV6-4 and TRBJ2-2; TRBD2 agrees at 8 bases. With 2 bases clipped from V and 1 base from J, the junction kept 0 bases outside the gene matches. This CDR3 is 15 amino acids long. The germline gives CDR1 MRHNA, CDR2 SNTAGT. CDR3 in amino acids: CASSDSGGNTGELFF. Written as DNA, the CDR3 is TGTGCCAGCAGTGACAGCGGGGGGAACACCGGGGAGCTGTTTTTT.

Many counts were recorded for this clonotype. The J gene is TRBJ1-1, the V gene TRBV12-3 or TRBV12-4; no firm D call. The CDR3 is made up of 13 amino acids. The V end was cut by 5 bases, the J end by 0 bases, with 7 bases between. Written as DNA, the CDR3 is TGTGCCAGCAGTGCCGCCATGAACACTGAAGCTTTCTTT. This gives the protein CASSAAMNTEAFF.

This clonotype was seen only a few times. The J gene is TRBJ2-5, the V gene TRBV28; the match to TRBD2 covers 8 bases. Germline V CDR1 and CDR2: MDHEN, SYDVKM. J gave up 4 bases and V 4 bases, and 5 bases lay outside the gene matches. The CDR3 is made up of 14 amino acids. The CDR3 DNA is TGTGCCAGCAGTTCGGCGGGGGGCCTAGAGACCCAGTACTTC. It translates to CASSSAGGLETQYF.

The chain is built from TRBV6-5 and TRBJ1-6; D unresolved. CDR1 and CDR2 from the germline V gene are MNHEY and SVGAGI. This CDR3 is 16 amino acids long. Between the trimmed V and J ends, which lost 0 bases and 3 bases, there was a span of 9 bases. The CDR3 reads CASSYSILIYNSPLHF. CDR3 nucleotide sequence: TGTGCCAGCAGTTACTCGATCCTGATCTATAATTCACCCCTCCACTTT.

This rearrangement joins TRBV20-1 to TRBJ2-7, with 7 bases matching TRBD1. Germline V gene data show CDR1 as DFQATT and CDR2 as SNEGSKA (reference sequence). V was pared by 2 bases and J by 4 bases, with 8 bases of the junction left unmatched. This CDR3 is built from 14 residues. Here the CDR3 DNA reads TGCAGTGCTAGAAGGGGCGGCAGGGGGTACGAGCAGTACTTC. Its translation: CSARRGGRGYEQYF.

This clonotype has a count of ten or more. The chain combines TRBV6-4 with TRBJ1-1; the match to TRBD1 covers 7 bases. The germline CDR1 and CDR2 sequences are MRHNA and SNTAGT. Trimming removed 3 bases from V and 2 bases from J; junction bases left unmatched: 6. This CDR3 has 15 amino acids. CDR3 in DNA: TGTGCCAGCAGTGATGGAACAGGGGTTAACACTGAAGCTTTCTTT. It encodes CASSDGTGVNTEAFF.

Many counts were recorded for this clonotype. The CDR3 here is CASSFGQGAGQYF. CDR3 nucleotides: TGTGCCAGCAGTTTCGGCCAGGGGGCGGGGCAGTACTTC. The rearrangement joins TRBV12-3 or TRBV12-4 to TRBJ2-7, with 8 bases aligning to TRBD1. V lost 3 bases to trimming and J lost 9 bases; unmatched junction nucleotides: 7. This CDR3 contains 13 residues.

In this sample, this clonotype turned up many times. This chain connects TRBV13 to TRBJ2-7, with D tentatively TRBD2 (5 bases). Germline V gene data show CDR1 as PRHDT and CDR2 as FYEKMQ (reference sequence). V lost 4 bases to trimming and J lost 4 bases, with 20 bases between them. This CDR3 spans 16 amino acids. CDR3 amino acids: CASSSRLRQRKYEQYF. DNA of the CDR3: TGTGCCAGCAGCTCCCGACTACGGCAGAGGAAGTACGAGCAGTACTTC.

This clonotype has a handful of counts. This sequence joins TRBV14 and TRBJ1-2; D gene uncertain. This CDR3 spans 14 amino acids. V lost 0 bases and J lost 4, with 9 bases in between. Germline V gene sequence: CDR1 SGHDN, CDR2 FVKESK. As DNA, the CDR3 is TGTGCCAGCAGCCAAGACTACGGGATCTATGGCTACACCTTC. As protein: CASSQDYGIYGYTF.

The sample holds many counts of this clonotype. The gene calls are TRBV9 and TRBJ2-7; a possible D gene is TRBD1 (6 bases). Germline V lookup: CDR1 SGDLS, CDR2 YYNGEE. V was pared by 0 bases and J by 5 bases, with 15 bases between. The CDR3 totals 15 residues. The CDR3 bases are TGTGCCAGCAGCGTAGAGGTAGGGGGTGACGACGAGCAGTACTTC. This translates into CASSVEVGGDDEQYF.

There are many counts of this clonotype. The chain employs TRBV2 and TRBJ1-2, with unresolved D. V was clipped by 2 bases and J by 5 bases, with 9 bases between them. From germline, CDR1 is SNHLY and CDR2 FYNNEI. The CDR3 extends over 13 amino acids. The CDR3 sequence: CASSETGLYGYTF. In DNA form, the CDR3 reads TGTGCCAGCAGTGAAACGGGCCTATATGGCTACACCTTC.

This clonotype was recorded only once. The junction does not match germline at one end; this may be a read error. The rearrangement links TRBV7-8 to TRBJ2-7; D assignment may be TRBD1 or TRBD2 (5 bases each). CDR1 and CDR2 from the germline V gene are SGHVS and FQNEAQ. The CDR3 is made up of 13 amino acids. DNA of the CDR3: TGTGTCAGCAGCTTTCGGGGCCAAGAGGAGCAGTACTTC. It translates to CVSSFRGQEEQYF.

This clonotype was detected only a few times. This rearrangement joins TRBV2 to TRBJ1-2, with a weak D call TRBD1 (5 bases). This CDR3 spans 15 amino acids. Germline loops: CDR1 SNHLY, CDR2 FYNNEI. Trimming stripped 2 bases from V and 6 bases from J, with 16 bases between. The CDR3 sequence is CASSELIDGGNGYTF. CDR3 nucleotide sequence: TGTGCCAGCAGTGAATTAATTGATGGGGGGAATGGCTACACCTTC.

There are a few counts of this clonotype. CDR3 coding DNA: TGCGCCAGCAGCTCGGGGGACAGGGACGGAGACTACGAGCAGTACTTC. It translates to CASSSGDRDGDYEQYF. The rearrangement joins TRBV5-1 to TRBJ2-7; 9 bases line up with TRBD1. Germline lookup yields CDR1 SGHRS and CDR2 YFSETQ. The CDR3 length is 16 residues. The V and J ends lost 3 bases and 3 bases, in that order; junction bases with no gene match: 10.

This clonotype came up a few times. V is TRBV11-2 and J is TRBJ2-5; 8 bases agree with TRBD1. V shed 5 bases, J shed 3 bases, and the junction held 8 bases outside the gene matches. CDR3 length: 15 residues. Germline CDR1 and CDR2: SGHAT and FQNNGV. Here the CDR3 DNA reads TGTGCCAGCAGCCCTCGGACAGGGCAGGAAGAGACCCAGTACTTC. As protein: CASSPRTGQEETQYF.

CDR3 residues: CASSQEGQGRPYHEAFF. The DNA of the CDR3 is TGCGCCAGCAGCCAAGAAGGGCAGGGCCGTCCCTACCATGAAGCTTTCTTT. The gene calls are TRBV4-1 and TRBJ1-1; perhaps TRBD1 as D (5 bases). Trimming pared 0 bases from V and 7 bases from J, leaving 21 bases between. The CDR3 spans 17 residues. Germline loops: CDR1 MGHRA, CDR2 YSYEKL.

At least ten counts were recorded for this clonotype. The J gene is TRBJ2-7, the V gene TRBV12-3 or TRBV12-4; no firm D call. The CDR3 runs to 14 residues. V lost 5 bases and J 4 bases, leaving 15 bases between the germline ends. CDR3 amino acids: CASSQKTDAYEQYF. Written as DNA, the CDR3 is TGTGCCAGCAGTCAGAAGACGGATGCTTACGAGCAGTACTTC.

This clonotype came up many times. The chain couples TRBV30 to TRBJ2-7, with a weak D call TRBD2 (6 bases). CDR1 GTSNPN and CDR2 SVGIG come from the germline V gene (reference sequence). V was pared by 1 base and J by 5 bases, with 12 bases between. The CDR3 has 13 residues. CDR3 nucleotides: TGTGCCTGGAGTGGCGGGAAATACCACGAGCAGTACTTC. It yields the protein CAWSGGKYHEQYF.